This T cell receptor (beta chain) stems from a study of cytomegalovirus exposure and HLA in healthy donors. The study, taken as a whole, reports: A cluster of highly shared sequence variants was likely a sequencing artifact. Specificity for CMV antigens was confirmed in vitro for three of the CMV-associated chains. Owing to their indistinguishability, certain V segments, notably TRBV6-2 and TRBV6-3, were excluded. Per published reports, the classifier diagnosed cytomegalovirus status with high specificity and sensitivity.

In its sample, this clone was seen a few times. The antigen is undetermined. Vbeta (60) and Jbeta (13) primers were used in the PCR. Profiling relied on immunoSEQ multiplex PCR, and the TCRdb table lists in-frame clones only, not all of them. This sample has fewer than 40,000 clones, with about 79% found just once. Germline CDR1 reads SGHTA; CDR2 reads FQGTGA. This CDR3 region has 16 residues. Trimming cost V 1 base and J 7 bases; bases outside gene matches: 9. Source material: PBMCs. The receptor's source is a woman aged 18-30 years in good health and CMV-seronegative. This sequence joins TRBV7-3 and TRBJ1-1; TRBD1 matches at 10 bases. The CDR3 bases are TGTGCCAGCAGCTTAAGGGGCCGCGACAGGGGGCGTGAAGCTTTCTTT. It translates to CASSLRGRDRGREAFF.